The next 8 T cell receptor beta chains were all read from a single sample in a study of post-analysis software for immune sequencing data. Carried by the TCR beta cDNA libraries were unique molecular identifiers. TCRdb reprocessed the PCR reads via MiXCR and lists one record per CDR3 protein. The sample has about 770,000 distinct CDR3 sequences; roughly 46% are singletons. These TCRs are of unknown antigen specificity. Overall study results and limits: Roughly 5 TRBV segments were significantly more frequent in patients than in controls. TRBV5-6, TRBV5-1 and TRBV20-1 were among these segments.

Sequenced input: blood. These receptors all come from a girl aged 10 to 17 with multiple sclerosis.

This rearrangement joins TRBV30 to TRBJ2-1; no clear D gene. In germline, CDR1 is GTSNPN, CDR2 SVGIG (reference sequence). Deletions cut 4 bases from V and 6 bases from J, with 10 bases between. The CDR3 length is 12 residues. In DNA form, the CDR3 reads TGTGCCTGGACCCTGGCAGGCAATGAGCAGTTCTTC. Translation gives CAWTLAGNEQFF.

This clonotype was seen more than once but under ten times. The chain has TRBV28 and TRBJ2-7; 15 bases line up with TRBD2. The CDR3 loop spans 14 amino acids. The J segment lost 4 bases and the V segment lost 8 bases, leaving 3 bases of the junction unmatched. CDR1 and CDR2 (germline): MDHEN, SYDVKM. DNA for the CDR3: TGTGCCAGCGGACTAGCGGGAGGGTCTTACGAGCAGTACTTC. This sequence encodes CASGLAGGSYEQYF.

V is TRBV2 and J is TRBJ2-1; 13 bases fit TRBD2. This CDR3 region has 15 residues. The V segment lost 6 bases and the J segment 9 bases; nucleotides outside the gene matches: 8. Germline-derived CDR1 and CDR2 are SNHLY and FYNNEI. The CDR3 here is CASRIGLAGVREQFF. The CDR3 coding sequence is TGTGCCAGCAGAATCGGACTAGCGGGAGTCCGTGAGCAGTTCTTC.

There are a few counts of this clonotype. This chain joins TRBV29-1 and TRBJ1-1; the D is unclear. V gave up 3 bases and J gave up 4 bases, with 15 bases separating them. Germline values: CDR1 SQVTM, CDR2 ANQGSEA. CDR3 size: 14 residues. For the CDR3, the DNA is TGCAGCGTTGATGTAGGGTCGGGCGGCACTGAAGCTTTCTTT. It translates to CSVDVGSGGTEAFF.

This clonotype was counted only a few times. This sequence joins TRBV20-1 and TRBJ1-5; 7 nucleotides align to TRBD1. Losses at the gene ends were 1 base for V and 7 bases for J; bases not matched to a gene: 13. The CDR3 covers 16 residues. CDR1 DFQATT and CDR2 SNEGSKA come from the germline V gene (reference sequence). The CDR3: CSARAAKGQTNQPQHF. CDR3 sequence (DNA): TGCAGTGCTAGAGCCGCAAAGGGACAGACCAACCAGCCCCAGCATTTT.

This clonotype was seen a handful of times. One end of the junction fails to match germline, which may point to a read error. The CDR3 nucleotides read TGTGCCACCAGTGATTTAGGAGCGGGAGATGTCTACAATGGGCAGTTCTTC. This sequence encodes CATSDLGAGDVYNGQFF. This chain uses TRBV24-1 with TRBJ2-1; 8 nucleotides match TRBD2. The CDR3 length is 17 residues. Germline V gene sequence: CDR1 KGHDR, CDR2 SFDVKD.

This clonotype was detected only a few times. Here the CDR3 DNA reads TGCGCCAGCAGCCCTGCTTCGGGACTGAGGGAGACCCAGTACTTC. It yields the protein CASSPASGLRETQYF. The V and J genes are TRBV5-1 and TRBJ2-7, with a weak D call TRBD2 (6 bases). The J call may be in error: the DNA end matches TRBJ2-5 better. The CDR3 loop spans 15 amino acids. The germline CDR1 and CDR2 sequences are SGHRS and YFSETQ.

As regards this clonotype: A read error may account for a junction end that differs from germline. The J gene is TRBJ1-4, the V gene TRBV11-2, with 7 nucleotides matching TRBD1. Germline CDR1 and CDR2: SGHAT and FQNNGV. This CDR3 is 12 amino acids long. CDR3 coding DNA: TGTGCCAGCAGCCGGACAGGTGAAAAACGGTTTTTT. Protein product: CASSRTGEKRFF.